The entry below describes one T cell receptor beta chain. The antigen is unknown. The whole isolated RNA underwent reverse transcription, so sequencing captured expressed TCRB transcripts. For naive, central memory and regulatory T cell samples, reads averaged around 3.6 million. TCRdb keeps only in-frame clones here, not all; method: immunoSEQ multiplex PCR. In the table there are 620,000 or so clones, about a sixth of which are singletons. In germline, CDR1 is SGHTA, CDR2 FQGTGA. The CDR3 extends over 15 amino acids. Trimming at V came to 6 bases and at J to 8 bases, leaving 6 bases not matched to a gene. The data derive from a study of beta chain features in type 1 diabetes. Study-level results: Shortening of TCRB CDR3s, moderate but significant, appeared in all four CD4+ subsets of Type 1 diabetes patients. Reads derived from cDNA could over-represent cells showing high TCR expression.

A CD45RO/CCR7/CD25/CD127/CD95/CD27 panel sorted naive, central memory, regulatory and stem cell-like memory CD4+ cells. Sequencing used naive CD4+ T cells from blood. The TCR originated in a man between 18 and 35 years old in good health. The chain is built from TRBV7-3 and TRBJ2-1; 14 bases fit TRBD2. As DNA, the CDR3 is TGTGCCAGCAGACTCGGACTAGCGGGAGGTTATGAGCAGTTCTTC. Translating gives CASRLGLAGGYEQFF.